This T cell receptor beta chain comes out of a study of T cells after yellow fever vaccination. The table lists this clonotype with a few counts. This CDR3 contains 17 residues. Trimming took 3 bases from V and 1 from J, leaving 13 bases between them. In germline, CDR1 is LNHNV, CDR2 YYDKDF (reference sequence). It was through 5'RACE template switching that TCR cDNA was made, with a universal primer site and UMIs added. One entry per CDR3 protein results from TCRdb running MiXCR on the 5' RACE reads. The table includes nearly 300,000 distinct CDR3 sequences, roughly 9% detected once. The sequence derives from a man aged 18 to 29 who received the YFV17D yellow fever vaccine. Sequences were derived from CD4+ T cells sorted from PBMCs, sampled 5 days after the yellow fever booster vaccination. The gene calls are TRBV15 and TRBJ2-6, with D hard to call. Here the CDR3 reads CATSSPARRSGANVLTF. The DNA for the CDR3 is TGTGCCACCAGCAGCCCGGCCCGTCGATCTGGGGCCAACGTCCTGACTTTC.